A selection of T cell receptor beta chains follows, all from one sample in a study of shared clonotypes between healthy human individuals. Profiled with immunoSEQ multiplex PCR; TCRdb holds only in-frame clones, not every one. Of about 680,000 clones in the sample, around 90% were seen once. The specimen sequenced was naive CD8+ T cells sorted from blood. The source is a man between 25 and 39 years old in good health. The CDR3 runs from the conserved cysteine through the conserved F or W. D genes are given only for firm matches. Clone sizes are given selectively: once, few, many, or a class where the clone is expanded.

d_call,v_call,cdr3_length,j_call,clone_size,cdr3_aa,cdr3_nt
-,TRBV2,13,TRBJ2-7,-,CASSGPSSYEQYF,TGTGCCAGCAGCGGACCCAGCTCCTACGAGCAGTACTTC
-,TRBV28,14,TRBJ2-7,-,CASSSRESAGEQYF,TGTGCCAGCAGTTCACGGGAGTCGGCGGGGGAGCAGTACTTC
-,TRBV5-6,13,TRBJ1-1,-,CASSSGQSTEAFF,TGTGCCAGCAGCTCGGGCCAAAGCACTGAAGCTTTCTTT
-,TRBV14,13,TRBJ1-2,-,CASSRNGLYGYTF,TGTGCCAGCAGCCGAAACGGGCTCTATGGCTACACCTTC
TRBD2,TRBV7-8,16,TRBJ2-1,-,CASSLTAGVTSGEQFF,TGTGCCAGCAGCTTAACGGCGGGAGTGACGTCCGGTGAGCAGTTCTTC
-,TRBV27,14,TRBJ1-2,-,CASSFSGPNYGYTF,TGTGCCAGCAGTTTCTCCGGTCCTAACTATGGCTACACCTTC
-,TRBV27,13,TRBJ1-1,-,CASSLEGPTEAFF,TGTGCCAGCAGTTTAGAGGGGCCCACTGAAGCTTTCTTT
-,TRBV7-9,12,TRBJ2-3,once,CASSFDSDTQYF,TGTGCCAGCAGCTTCGACTCAGATACGCAGTATTTT
-,TRBV6-6,16,TRBJ2-1,-,CASSNGRATFYNEQFF,TGTGCCAGCAGCAACGGCCGGGCCACCTTTTACAATGAGCAGTTCTTC
TRBD1,TRBV7-9,17,TRBJ2-1,-,CASSPLPGQGLNNEQFF,TGTGCCAGCAGCCCTCTCCCGGGACAGGGATTAAACAATGAGCAGTTCTTC
-,TRBV29-1,14,TRBJ1-1,-,CSVVLVTRGTEAFF,TGCAGCGTTGTTCTTGTGACGCGAGGAACTGAAGCTTTCTTT
-,TRBV10-2,14,TRBJ1-5,-,CASSEFSSGSAQHF,TGCGCCAGCAGTGAGTTCAGTTCCGGCTCGGCCCAGCATTTT
-,TRBV5-1,16,TRBJ1-1,once,CASSLSFKVGNTEAFF,TGCGCCAGCAGCTTGTCGTTTAAGGTAGGAAACACTGAAGCTTTCTTT
TRBD2,TRBV27,15,TRBJ2-2,-,CASSPGLVSTGELFF,TGTGCCAGCAGCCCTGGACTAGTCTCCACCGGGGAGCTGTTTTTT
TRBD1,TRBV6-6,16,TRBJ2-5,-,CASSHGQGLLQETQYF,TGTGCCAGCAGTCATGGACAGGGATTACTCCAAGAGACCCAGTACTTC
-,TRBV7-9,14,TRBJ1-1,-,CASSSTTGPSEAFF,TGTGCCAGCAGCTCAACGACAGGACCGAGTGAAGCTTTCTTT
TRBD2,TRBV19,15,TRBJ2-1,-,CASSRTSGTYNEQFF,TGTGCCAGTAGTAGGACTAGCGGAACTTACAATGAGCAGTTCTTC
-,TRBV27,14,TRBJ2-5,-,CASSLLGGGETQYF,TGTGCCAGCAGTTTATTGGGGGGCGGAGAGACCCAGTACTTC
-,TRBV15,15,TRBJ2-1,-,CATSRDPTPYNEQFF,TGTGCCACCAGCAGAGACCCCACGCCTTACAATGAGCAGTTCTTC
-,TRBV27,16,TRBJ1-1,-,CASSLSRANMNTEAFF,TGTGCCAGCAGTTTATCGAGGGCGAACATGAACACTGAAGCTTTCTTT
TRBD1,TRBV5-4,14,TRBJ2-5,-,CASRHGTGQETQYF,TGTGCCAGCAGGCATGGGACAGGTCAAGAGACCCAGTACTTC
-,TRBV29-1,14,TRBJ1-2,-,CSVEDSRGHYGYTF,TGCAGCGTGGAGGACAGCCGAGGTCACTATGGCTACACCTTC
TRBD2,TRBV7-8,16,TRBJ2-7,-,CASSSRGLAGDYEQYF,TGTGCCAGCAGCTCTAGGGGGCTAGCGGGAGACTACGAGCAGTACTTC
TRBD2,TRBV5-1,17,TRBJ2-2,-,CASSEGLAGVGTGELFF,TGCGCCAGCAGCGAGGGACTAGCGGGAGTAGGCACCGGGGAGCTGTTTTTT
-,TRBV25-1,17,TRBJ1-2,-,CASSELGTGRFFYGYTF,TGTGCCAGCAGTGAATTAGGAACCGGTCGGTTTTTCTATGGCTACACCTTC